Each of the 4 T cell receptor beta chains below was sequenced from the same sample in a study of T cell changes during pregnancy in multiple sclerosis. Repertoires were generated with immunoSEQ multiplex PCR, while TCRdb's copy carries only in-frame clones and drops some. This sample has roughly 36,000 clones, with 90% to 95% found just once. This specimen was CD8+ T cells from peripheral blood mononuclear cells, taken in the second trimester of pregnancy. Every receptor here comes from a female donor with multiple sclerosis, enrolled in a pregnancy study.

V usage is TRBV27 and J usage is TRBJ1-2, with D perhaps matching TRBD1 (5 bases). Germline-derived CDR1 and CDR2 are MNHEY and SMNVEV (reference sequence). V was trimmed by 7 bases and J by 4 bases, leaving 19 bases between them. The CDR3 spans 15 residues. The CDR3 sequence is CASTPLAGVSYGYTF. CDR3 sequence (DNA): TGTGCCAGCACACCCCTTGCGGGGGTGAGCTATGGCTACACCTTC.

A note on this clone: Other DNA sequences in the sample encode the same CDR3. V gene TRBV27 combines with J gene TRBJ1-2, with a weak D call TRBD1 (6 bases). CDR1 is MNHEY and CDR2 is SMNVEV in the germline V gene (reference sequence). The CDR3 has 13 amino acids. Trimming pared 6 bases from V and 2 bases from J, leaving 10 bases between. The CDR3 here is CASSLQGNYGYTF. The CDR3 region has the DNA TGTGCCAGCAGCCTACAGGGAAACTATGGCTACACCTTC.

The CDR3 sequence is CASSLDPWDRGFSGYTF. CDR3 sequence (DNA): TGTGCCAGCAGCTTGGACCCCTGGGACAGGGGATTTAGCGGCTACACCTTC. The gene calls are TRBV5-4 and TRBJ1-2; 10 nucleotides agree with TRBD1. Germline CDR1 reads SGHNT; CDR2 reads YYREEE (reference sequence). V gave up 0 bases and J gave up 8 bases; unmatched junction bases: 13. This CDR3 has 17 amino acids. Variable domain in full (rest from reference TRBV5-4 and TRBJ1-2): ETGVTQSPTHLIKTRGQQVTLRCSSQSGHNTVSWYQQALGQGPQFIFQYYREEENGRGNFPPRFSGLQFPNYSSELNVNALELDDSALYLCASSLDPWDRGFSGYTFGSGTRLTVV.

The chain has TRBV5-6 and TRBJ2-5, with D possibly being TRBD2 (5 bases). The CDR3 has 13 amino acids. The germline gives CDR1 SGHDT, CDR2 YYEEEE. Trimming cost V 5 bases and J 1 base, with 9 bases left between them. CDR3 region: CASRLAPQETQYF. The CDR3 DNA reads as TGTGCCAGCAGGTTAGCGCCCCAAGAGACCCAGTACTTC.